These 27 T cell receptor beta chains were sequenced from one sample in a study of blood T cell repertoires in COVID-19. The protocol was immunoSEQ multiplex PCR, while the TCRdb copy is restricted to in-frame clones and leaves out a portion. The profile shows around 18,000 clones, about 88% of them singletons. Sequenced: peripheral blood. The receptors stem from a man in his sixties with active COVID-19.

The genes are TRBV7-9 and TRBJ1-4; D uncertain. V was trimmed by 2 bases and J by 8 bases, leaving 12 bases between them. This CDR3 comprises 14 residues. Germline CDR1 reads SEHNR; CDR2 reads FQNEAQ (reference sequence). The DNA for the CDR3 is TGTGCCAGCAGCTTAAGCCGGGAGTGGGAAAAACTGTTTTTT. This codes for CASSLSREWEKLFF.

The chain couples TRBV28 to TRBJ2-2; 8 bases match TRBD1. The CDR3 sequence is 16 residues long. The germline V gene has CDR1 MDHEN and CDR2 SYDVKM. Losses at the gene ends were 6 bases for V and 6 bases for J; bases not matched to a gene: 12. CDR3 sequence reads: CASSFGQGPLAGELFF. The CDR3 DNA reads TGTGCCAGCAGCTTTGGACAGGGACCTTTAGCCGGGGAGCTGTTTTTT.

Only one count was recorded for this clone. The chain uses TRBV9 and TRBJ2-5; D may be TRBD1 (6 bases). The CDR3 is 14 residues long. V was clipped by 0 bases and J by 1 base, with 7 bases between them. Germline-derived CDR1 and CDR2 are SGDLS and YYNGEE. The DNA for the CDR3 is TGTGCCAGCAGCGTAGTCAGGGGCCAAGAGACCCAGTACTTC. Translating gives CASSVVRGQETQYF.

The chain joins TRBV19 to TRBJ2-7; 10 bases agree with TRBD2. With 3 bases clipped from V and 5 bases from J, the junction kept 7 bases outside the gene matches. The CDR3 has 15 amino acids. Germline V gives CDR1 LNHDA, CDR2 SQIVND (reference sequence). The CDR3 region is CASSIRAGGLNEQYF. CDR3 DNA: TGTGCCAGTAGTATCCGAGCGGGAGGGCTCAACGAGCAGTACTTC.

The chain couples TRBV18 to TRBJ2-4; 14 nucleotides line up with TRBD2. This CDR3 has 18 amino acids. Germline V CDR1 and CDR2: KGHSH, LQKENI. J was trimmed by 2 bases and V by 3 bases; bases with no gene match: 6. The CDR3 loop reads CASSPRLAGGVTKNIQYF. CDR3 coding DNA: TGTGCCAGCTCACCCCGACTAGCGGGGGGGGTGACCAAAAACATTCAGTACTTC.

The chain carries TRBV30 and TRBJ2-7, with 13 positions matching TRBD2. V shed 8 bases, J shed 4 bases, and the junction held 5 bases outside the gene matches. CDR1 is GTSNPN, CDR2 SVGIG, per germline (reference sequence). The CDR3 length is 13 residues. CDR3 in DNA: TGTGCCGGGCGACTAGCGGGAGGTTACGAGCAGTACTTC. This translates into CAGRLAGGYEQYF.

The chain has TRBV6-4 and TRBJ1-6; D ambiguous. V was shortened by 2 bases and J by 0 bases, with 5 bases between the two germline ends. Germline CDR1 is MRHNA and CDR2 is SNTAGT. CDR3 length: 15 residues. The CDR3 DNA reads as TGTGCCAGCAGTGACAGGAGCTCCTATAATTCACCCCTCCACTTT. Its protein is CASSDRSSYNSPLHF.

The chain is built from TRBV19 and TRBJ1-2; 7 positions match TRBD1. The CDR3 has 13 residues. The germline V gene has CDR1 LNHDA and CDR2 SQIVND (reference sequence). V lost 6 bases to trimming and J lost 6 bases; unmatched junction nucleotides: 7. The CDR3 nucleotides read TGTGCCAGTAGACTCCTCAGGGGGAATGGCTACACCTTC. Its translation is CASRLLRGNGYTF.

The V gene is TRBV27, the J gene TRBJ1-1; D is uncertain. V was shortened by 3 bases and J by 4 bases, with 15 bases between the two germline ends. Germline-derived CDR1 and CDR2 are MNHEY and SMNVEV (reference sequence). The CDR3 totals 15 residues. CDR3 amino acids: CASSFGNARSTEAFF. Here the CDR3 DNA reads TGTGCCAGCAGTTTCGGGAACGCCAGGAGCACTGAAGCTTTCTTT.

This clone was seen only once. The rearrangement links TRBV5-1 to TRBJ2-2; D ambiguous. The CDR3 sequence is 18 residues long. Germline CDR1 and CDR2: SGHRS and YFSETQ. V was shortened by 0 bases and J by 3 bases, with 18 bases between the two germline ends. Here the CDR3 reads CASSLVFPFRQYTGELFF. CDR3 coding DNA: TGCGCCAGCAGCTTGGTGTTCCCCTTCAGGCAATACACCGGGGAGCTGTTTTTT.

The CDR3 is CASSFSGTSVSYEQYF. Written as DNA, the CDR3 is TGTGCCAGCAGCTTCAGCGGGACTTCAGTAAGCTACGAGCAGTACTTC. V is TRBV7-2 and J is TRBJ2-7, with 7 bases matching TRBD2. The trim removed 3 bases at V and 3 bases at J, leaving 11 bases unmatched. The germline V gene encodes CDR1 SGHTA and CDR2 FQGNSA. This CDR3 region has 16 residues.

This rearrangement joins TRBV5-1 to TRBJ1-4; D not certain. This CDR3 is 13 amino acids long. Germline CDR1 SGHRS, CDR2 YFSETQ. Trimming cost V 0 bases and J 8 bases, with 8 bases left between them. CDR3 region: CASSLAPREKLFF. The CDR3 coding sequence is TGCGCCAGCAGCTTGGCGCCCAGGGAAAAACTGTTTTTT.

Comments on this clone: One junction end disagrees with the germline gene, perhaps due to a read error. V usage is TRBV19 and J usage is TRBJ2-7; maybe TRBD1 (5 bases). Germline lookup yields CDR1 LNHDA and CDR2 SQIVND (reference sequence). The CDR3 length is 14 residues. CDR3 amino acids: CASSISRDSSEQYF. The CDR3 DNA reads TGTGCCAGTAGTATCTCCAGGGATTCCTCCGAGCAGTACTTC.

The gene calls are TRBV7-2 and TRBJ1-3, with a possible D match to TRBD1 (6 bases). Per germline, CDR1 SGHTA and CDR2 FQGNSA. This CDR3 has 15 amino acids. The V end was cut by 1 base, the J end by 7 bases, with 14 bases between. CDR3 nucleotides: TGTGCCAGCAGCTTAGGGGAGGGGGGGCGGAACACCATATATTTT. Protein product: CASSLGEGGRNTIYF. Full variable domain (missing parts from reference TRBV7-2 and TRBJ1-3): GAGVSQSPSNKVTEKGKDVELRCDPISGHTALYWYRQSLGQGLEFLIYFQGNSAPDKSGLPSDRFSAERTGGSVSTLTIQRTQQEDSAVYLCASSLGEGGRNTIYFGEGSWLTVV.

The V call is TRBV9, the J call TRBJ2-7; 9 bases line up with TRBD2. The CDR3 length is 15 residues. The trim removed 2 bases at V and 5 bases at J, leaving 8 bases unmatched. The V gene's germline CDR1 is SGDLS and CDR2 YYNGEE. DNA for the CDR3: TGTGCCAGCAGCGTCAGCGGGGCTAGCGGGGACGAGCAGTACTTC. Protein sequence: CASSVSGASGDEQYF.

This chain joins TRBV5-1 and TRBJ1-1, with D hard to call. Germline values: CDR1 SGHRS, CDR2 YFSETQ. V lost 6 bases, J lost 0 bases, and 9 bases lay in between. The CDR3 sequence is 13 residues long. The CDR3 sequence is CASKSGMNTEAFF. CDR3 bases: TGCGCCAGCAAATCGGGGATGAACACTGAAGCTTTCTTT.

For this clone: This sample also contains other DNA sequences that code for the same CDR3. V and J are TRBV5-1 and TRBJ2-7; possible D gene TRBD1, 5 bases. This CDR3 region has 13 residues. The V end was cut by 0 bases, the J end by 4 bases, with 8 bases between. CDR1 and CDR2 (germline): SGHRS, YFSETQ. The CDR3 sequence: CASSLGTGYEQYF. The CDR3 nucleotides are TGCGCCAGCAGCTTGGGTACAGGATACGAGCAGTACTTC.

This chain uses TRBV28 with TRBJ1-4; 10 bases align to TRBD1. V gave up 5 bases and J gave up 5 bases; unmatched junction bases: 2. CDR1 is MDHEN and CDR2 is SYDVKM in the germline V gene. The CDR3 runs to 14 residues. This chain's CDR3 is CASSDRGRNEKLFF. In DNA form, the CDR3 reads TGTGCCAGCAGTGACAGGGGGCGAAATGAAAAACTGTTTTTT.

This clone was counted once. V gene TRBV3-1 (or the pseudogene TRBV3-2) combines with J gene TRBJ2-1, with 9 nucleotides matching TRBD2. V shed 7 bases, J shed 3 bases, and the junction held 4 bases outside the gene matches. This CDR3 has 14 amino acids. Germline CDR1 LGHDT, CDR2 YNNKEL (reference sequence). The CDR3 loop is CASTTSGGYNEQFF. CDR3 DNA: TGTGCCAGCACGACTAGCGGCGGCTACAATGAGCAGTTCTTC.

The V call is TRBV14, the J call TRBJ2-3; TRBD2 aligns across 8 bases. With V trimmed by 1 base and J by 8 bases, 14 bases remained unmatched. The CDR3 length is 17 residues. Germline V gene data show CDR1 as SGHDN and CDR2 as FVKESK. CDR3 in amino acids: CASSQVPGLEALGTQYF. DNA of the CDR3: TGTGCCAGCAGCCAAGTCCCGGGACTAGAGGCCTTGGGTACGCAGTATTTT.

The chain's CDR3 is CASSSKGQGAREQYF. The CDR3, as DNA: TGCGCCAGCAGCTCAAAGGGACAGGGGGCGCGCGAGCAGTACTTC. J is TRBJ2-7 and V is TRBV5-1; 12 bases fit TRBD1. Germline V gene sequence: CDR1 SGHRS, CDR2 YFSETQ. Trimming took 3 bases from V and 6 from J; bases not matched to a gene: 7. The CDR3 covers 15 residues.

The chain links TRBV6-6 to TRBJ1-4; D unresolved. Trimming took 6 bases from V and 2 from J, leaving 10 bases between them. There are 14 residues in the CDR3. Germline-derived CDR1 and CDR2 are MNHNY and SVGAGI (reference sequence). The CDR3 loop reads CASRPDGTNEKLFF. CDR3 bases: TGTGCCAGCAGGCCCGACGGGACTAATGAAAAACTGTTTTTT.

Concerning this clone: Other DNA sequences from this sample encode an identical CDR3 as well. J is TRBJ1-1 and V is TRBV12-3 or TRBV12-4; D possibly corresponds to TRBD1 (6 bases). This CDR3 region has 13 residues. Trimming took off 5 bases at V and 1 base at J, with 8 bases between the two ends. This CDR3 is CASSLQGNTEAFF. CDR3 sequence (DNA): TGTGCCAGCAGTCTACAGGGGAACACTGAAGCTTTCTTT.

The chain combines TRBV30 with TRBJ2-1; possibly TRBD1 for D (6 bases). Germline lookup yields CDR1 GTSNPN and CDR2 SVGIG (reference sequence). V dropped 0 bases and J dropped 6 bases, with 12 bases sitting between them. CDR3 length: 14 amino acids. The CDR3 is CAWSVERGGNEQFF. DNA of the CDR3: TGTGCCTGGAGTGTAGAAAGAGGGGGCAATGAGCAGTTCTTC. The whole variable domain, filled in from reference TRBV30 and TRBJ2-1, reads SQTIHQWPATLVQPVGSPLSLECTVEGTSNPNLYWYRQAAGRGLQLLFYSVGIGQISSEVPQNLSASRPQDRQFILSSKKLLLSDSGFYLCAWSVERGGNEQFFGPGTRLTVL.

The V call is TRBV25-1, the J call TRBJ2-7, with 13 bases matching TRBD2. The CDR3 runs 14 residues. The ends lost 6 bases at V and 6 bases at J; junction bases unmatched: 5. Germline V gene sequence: CDR1 MGHDK, CDR2 SYGVNS. The DNA for the CDR3 is TGTGCCAGCAGCGGACTAGCGGGAGTGGGCGAGCAGTACTTC. Protein sequence: CASSGLAGVGEQYF.

The rearrangement links TRBV2 to TRBJ2-1; 11 bases agree with TRBD2. After removal of 6 bases from V and 6 bases from J, the junction contained 7 bases not matched to a gene. Germline V gives CDR1 SNHLY, CDR2 FYNNEI. The CDR3 consists of 15 residues. The CDR3, as DNA: TGTGCCAGCAGCCTTAGCGGGGGGGCGCGCAATGAGCAGTTCTTC. This translates into CASSLSGGARNEQFF. The full variable domain, in which reference TRBV2 and TRBJ2-1 provide the parts outside the CDR3, is EPEVTQTPSHQVTQMGQEVILRCVPISNHLYFYWYRQILGQKVEFLVSFYNNEISEKSEIFDDQFSVERPDGSNFTLKIRSTKLEDSAMYFCASSLSGGARNEQFFGPGTRLTVL.

This chain uses TRBV5-6 with TRBJ1-2; D gene ambiguous. The ends were cut back, 0 bases at V and 2 bases at J, with 11 bases in the middle. The CDR3 has 15 amino acids. Germline V gene lookup returns CDR1 SGHDT and CDR2 YYEEEE. The CDR3 reads CASSLGYNGNYGYTF. In nucleotides, the CDR3 is TGTGCCAGCAGCTTGGGATATAATGGCAACTATGGCTACACCTTC.